The source of this TCR beta chain is a study of glioma-infiltrating T cells after dendritic cell vaccination. With V trimmed by 5 bases and J by 4 bases, 12 bases remained unmatched. The CDR3 is made up of 16 amino acids. The germline V gene encodes CDR1 SGHRS and CDR2 YFSETQ. The table lists this clone with a count of one. Time point noted: after dendritic cell vaccination, including at tumor progression/relapse. Isocitrate dehydrogenase mutation was absent in all glioblastoma patients. The assay was immunoSEQ multiplex PCR, and TCRdb's table has in-frame clones only and misses some. The sample consists of more than 95,000 clones, 65% to 85% of them appearing once.

This specimen was blood, taken after dendritic cell vaccination. The TCR originated in a human donor with glioblastoma. The chain carries TRBV5-1 and TRBJ1-3; 7 nucleotides match TRBD1. The CDR3 sequence is CASSIAGGIFGNTIYF. The CDR3 DNA sequence: TGCGCCAGCAGTATAGCAGGGGGTATTTTCGGAAACACCATATATTTT.